The clone carrying this T cell receptor (beta chain) was seen many times. What it recognizes is unknown. Libraries were prepared by immunoSEQ multiplex PCR; TCRdb keeps only in-frame clonotypes and omits some of them. This sample shows over 45,000 clones and no singletons; roughly 2% rests with the ten largest. This record belongs to a study of T cells after posttransplantation cyclophosphamide. The related graft donor's blood sample was taken on the day of bone marrow donation. Germline V CDR1 and CDR2: MGHDK, SYGVNS. Trimming shortened V by 4 bases and J by 5 bases, and 14 bases separated the two germline ends. CDR3 length: 14 residues. Study findings and constraints: TRB clonality was highly associated with recipient CMV seropositivity and reactivation.

The receptor comes from a man aged 35 to 55 in good health, CMV-negative, and a related stem cell transplant donor. The rearrangement uses TRBV25-1 and TRBJ2-5, with no clear D. The source material was PBMCs. The chain's CDR3 is CASSGYQWYETQYF. In nucleotides, the CDR3 is TGTGCCAGCAGTGGGTATCAGTGGTACGAGACCCAGTACTTC.